This record looks at one T cell receptor (beta chain) sequence and its context. Its antigen is unidentified. This CDR3 has 14 residues. Per germline, CDR1 MNHEY and CDR2 SMNVEV (reference sequence). Unmatched junction bases numbered 6, after V lost 5 bases and J lost 9 bases. Using immunoSEQ multiplex PCR, the repertoire was profiled, and TCRdb retains in-frame clones only, with some absent. The sample yields some 70,000 clones, 84% seen once. The data are from a study of T cell responses to AZD1222 COVID-19 vaccine. General study findings and limits: Just a handful of people given AZD1222 tested seropositive at baseline.

The chain recombines TRBV27 with TRBJ2-1, with 11 bases that match TRBD2. The clonotype comes from an adult in good health. Sequenced here: peripheral blood, sampled on day 0 of AZD1222 vaccination. CDR3 in DNA: TGTGCCAGCAGTGTAGCGGGGGGGCGGAGTGAGCAGTTCTTC. This translates into CASSVAGGRSEQFF.